This T cell receptor (beta chain) was recovered during a study of T-cell reconstitution after alpha-beta-depleted transplantation in children. Library preparation (for TCRbeta) was performed with unique molecular identifiers. TCRdb independently ran MiXCR on the PCR reads; one entry per CDR3 protein. This table holds roughly 300,000 distinct CDR3 sequences, 9% to 12% found once. Germline trimming cut 4 bases from V and 8 bases from J; bases unmatched to any gene: 10. Germline V lookup: CDR1 SGHVS, CDR2 FQNEAQ. CDR3 length: 16 residues. This TCR derives from a human donor who donated a stem cell graft to a child with acute lymphoblastic leukemia. This rearrangement joins TRBV7-8 to TRBJ2-1; 11 positions match TRBD1. The source was PBMCs from the stem cell graft donor, collected from the stem cell graft. This CDR3 is CASSYAGTGGSDEQFF. The CDR3 DNA reads as TGTGCCAGCAGCTACGCCGGGACAGGGGGTTCGGATGAGCAGTTCTTC.